These 9 T cell receptor beta chains were sequenced from one sample in a study of cytomegalovirus exposure and HLA in healthy donors. Amplification used 60 Vbeta primers and 13 Jbeta primers. The data were produced by immunoSEQ multiplex PCR, yet TCRdb's version contains in-frame clones alone and is incomplete. The repertoire holds around 150,000 clones, with 65% to 80% as singletons. Input material: PBMCs. The receptors shown here come from a human donor in good health.

The chain employs TRBV4-1 and TRBJ1-5; TRBD1 matches 8 bases. The CDR3 runs to 15 residues. V gave up 2 bases and J gave up 7 bases; unmatched junction bases: 7. Looked up from germline, CDR1 is MGHRA and CDR2 is YSYEKL. CDR3 sequence reads: CASSQPDREGQPQHF. CDR3 DNA sequence: TGCGCCAGCAGCCAACCGGACAGGGAGGGACAGCCCCAGCATTTT.

The chain's CDR3 is CASSVEGEGTEAFF. The CDR3 DNA is TGTGCCAGCAGCGTAGAAGGGGAGGGCACTGAAGCTTTCTTT. This chain connects TRBV9 to TRBJ1-1; possibly TRBD1 for D (5 bases). Trimming shortened V by 0 bases and J by 4 bases, and 10 bases separated the two germline ends. The CDR3 has 14 amino acids. Germline values: CDR1 SGDLS, CDR2 YYNGEE.

This clone was picked up one time. The V call is TRBV18, the J call TRBJ2-5; 10 nucleotides match TRBD1. CDR3 size: 16 residues. The V gene end was trimmed by 0 bases and the J gene end by 5 bases; junction bases not matched to a gene: 6. CDR1 KGHSH and CDR2 LQKENI come from the germline V gene. The CDR3 loop reads CASSPPLGQGSETQYF. The CDR3 bases are TGTGCCAGCTCACCACCGCTGGGACAGGGGTCCGAGACCCAGTACTTC.

In its sample, this clone was seen a few times. The chain couples TRBV9 to TRBJ2-2, with 8 bases that match TRBD2. This CDR3 contains 16 residues. Per germline, CDR1 SGDLS and CDR2 YYNGEE. With V trimmed by 9 bases and J by 0 bases, 10 bases remained unmatched. CDR3 in DNA: TGTGCCACCTCGGCGACTAGCGCTCCGAACACCGGGGAGCTGTTTTTT. Residues: CATSATSAPNTGELFF.

Written as DNA, the CDR3 is TGTGCCAGCAACCGGGACAGGGAGACCTACGAGCAGTACTTC. The encoded protein is CASNRDRETYEQYF. The chain joins TRBV6-6 to TRBJ2-7; 9 bases line up with TRBD1. This CDR3 comprises 14 residues. Trimming took 7 bases from V and 2 from J; bases not matched to a gene: 6. Germline V gene sequence: CDR1 MNHNY, CDR2 SVGAGI (reference sequence).

Only a few counts were recorded for this clone. This chain joins TRBV6-4 and TRBJ2-2; 9 nucleotides agree with TRBD2. Germline values: CDR1 MRHNA, CDR2 SNTAGT. The CDR3 contains 17 residues. The V segment lost 5 bases and the J segment 4 bases; nucleotides outside the gene matches: 11. This chain's CDR3 is CASSPSAGGVSTGELFF. The CDR3 nucleotides are TGTGCCAGCAGTCCATCAGCGGGAGGTGTGAGCACCGGGGAGCTGTTTTTT.

The J gene is TRBJ2-2, the V gene TRBV6-5; D is perhaps TRBD1 (6 bases). The length of the CDR3 is 14 residues. Germline values: CDR1 MNHEY, CDR2 SVGAGI. V lost 5 bases to trimming and J lost 4 bases, with 11 bases between them. CDR3 DNA sequence: TGTGCCAGCAGTCCTGACAGGTCCACCGGGGAGCTGTTTTTT. The encoded protein is CASSPDRSTGELFF.

The chain has TRBV18 and TRBJ2-5; 7 positions match TRBD2. This CDR3 has 13 residues. After removal of 4 bases from V and 4 bases from J, the junction contained 3 bases not matched to a gene. Germline lookup yields CDR1 KGHSH and CDR2 LQKENI. In nucleotides, the CDR3 is TGTGCCAGCTCACTCCCGGGGGGAGAGACCCAGTACTTC. Its protein is CASSLPGGETQYF.

This rearrangement joins TRBV9 to TRBJ2-2, with D maybe TRBD2 (6 bases). Looked up from germline, CDR1 is SGDLS and CDR2 is YYNGEE. V was clipped by 1 base and J by 3 bases, with 10 bases between them. There are 15 residues in the CDR3. CDR3 protein: CASSVRGGDTGELFF. The CDR3 DNA is TGTGCCAGCAGCGTACGGGGCGGGGACACCGGGGAGCTGTTTTTT. Filled out from reference TRBV9 and TRBJ2-2, the complete variable domain reads DSGVTQTPKHLITATGQRVTLRCSPRSGDLSVYWYQQSLDQGLQFLIQYYNGEERAKGNILERFSAQQFPDLHSELNLSSLELGDSALYFCASSVRGGDTGELFFGEGSRLTVL.